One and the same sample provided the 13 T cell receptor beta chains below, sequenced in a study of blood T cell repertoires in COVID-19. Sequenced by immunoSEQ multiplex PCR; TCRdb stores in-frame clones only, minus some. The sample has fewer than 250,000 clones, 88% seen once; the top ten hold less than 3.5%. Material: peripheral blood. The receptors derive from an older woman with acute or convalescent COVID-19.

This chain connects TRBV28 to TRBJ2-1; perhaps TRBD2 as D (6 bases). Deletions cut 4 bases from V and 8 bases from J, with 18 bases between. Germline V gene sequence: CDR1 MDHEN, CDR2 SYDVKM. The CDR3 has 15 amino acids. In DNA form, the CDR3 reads TGTGCCAGCAGTTACCTCGGACAAAGGAGGGATGAGCAGTTCTTC. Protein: CASSYLGQRRDEQFF.

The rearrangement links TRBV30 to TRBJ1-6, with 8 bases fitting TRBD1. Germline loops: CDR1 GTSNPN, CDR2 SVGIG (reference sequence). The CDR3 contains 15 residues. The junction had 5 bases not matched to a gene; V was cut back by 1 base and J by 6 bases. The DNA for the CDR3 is TGTGCCTGGAGTGACCAGACAGGGGTTAATTCACCCCTCCACTTT. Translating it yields CAWSDQTGVNSPLHF.

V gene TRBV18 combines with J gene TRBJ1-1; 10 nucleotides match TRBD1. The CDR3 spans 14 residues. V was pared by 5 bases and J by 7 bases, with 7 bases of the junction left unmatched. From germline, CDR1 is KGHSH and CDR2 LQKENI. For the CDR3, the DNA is TGTGCCAGCTCAGAAAGACAGGGGGCTAGTGAAGCTTTCTTT. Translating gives CASSERQGASEAFF. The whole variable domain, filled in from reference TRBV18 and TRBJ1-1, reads NAGVMQNPRHLVRRRGQEARLRCSPMKGHSHVYWYRQLPEEGLKFMVYLQKENIIDESGMPKERFSAEFPKEGPSILRIQQVVRGDSAAYFCASSERQGASEAFFGQGTRLTVV.

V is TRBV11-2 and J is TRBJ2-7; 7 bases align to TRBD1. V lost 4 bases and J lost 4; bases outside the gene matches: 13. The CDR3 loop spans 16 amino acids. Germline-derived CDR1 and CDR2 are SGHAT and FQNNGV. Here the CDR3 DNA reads TGTGCCAGCAGCTCGGGACAGCTGACGGGTGATTACGAGCAGTACTTC. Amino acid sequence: CASSSGQLTGDYEQYF.

The CDR3 sequence is CASSSNKDRRSSGANVLTF. DNA for the CDR3: TGTGCCAGCAGTTCCAACAAGGACAGGCGAAGCTCTGGGGCCAACGTCCTGACTTTC. This sequence joins TRBV5-6 and TRBJ2-6; 7 nucleotides align to TRBD1. The germline V gene has CDR1 SGHDT and CDR2 YYEEEE. Trimming cost V 5 bases and J 0 bases; bases outside gene matches: 14. The CDR3 is 19 amino acids.

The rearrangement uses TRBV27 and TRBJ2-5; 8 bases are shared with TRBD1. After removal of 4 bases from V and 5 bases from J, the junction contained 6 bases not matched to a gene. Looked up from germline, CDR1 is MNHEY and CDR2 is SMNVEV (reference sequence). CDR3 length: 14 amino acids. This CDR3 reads CASSYQGDRETQYF. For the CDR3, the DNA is TGTGCCAGCAGTTACCAGGGGGACAGGGAGACCCAGTACTTC.

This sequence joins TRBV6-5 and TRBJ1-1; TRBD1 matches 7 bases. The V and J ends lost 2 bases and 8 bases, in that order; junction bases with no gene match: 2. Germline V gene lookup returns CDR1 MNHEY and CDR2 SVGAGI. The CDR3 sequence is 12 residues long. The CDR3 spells CASSYGGQEAFF. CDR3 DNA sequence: TGTGCCAGCAGTTACGGGGGACAGGAAGCTTTCTTT.

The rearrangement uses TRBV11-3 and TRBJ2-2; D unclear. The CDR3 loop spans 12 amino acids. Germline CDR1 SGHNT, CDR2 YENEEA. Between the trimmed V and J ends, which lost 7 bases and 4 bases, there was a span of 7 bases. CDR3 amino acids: CASTNSTGELFF. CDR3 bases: TGTGCCAGCACTAACAGCACCGGGGAGCTGTTTTTT.

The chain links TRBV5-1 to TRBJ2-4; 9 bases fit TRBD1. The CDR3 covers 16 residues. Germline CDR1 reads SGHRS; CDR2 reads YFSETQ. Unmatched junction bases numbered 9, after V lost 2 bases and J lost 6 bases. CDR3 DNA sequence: TGCGCCAGCAGCTTCACAGGGGGCTCATCCACAAACATTCAGTACTTC. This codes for CASSFTGGSSTNIQYF.

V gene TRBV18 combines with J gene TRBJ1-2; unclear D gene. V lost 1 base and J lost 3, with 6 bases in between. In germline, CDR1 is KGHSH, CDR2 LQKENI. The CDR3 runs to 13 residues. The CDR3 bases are TGTGCCAGCTCACCACATCCAGACTATGGCTACACCTTC. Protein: CASSPHPDYGYTF.

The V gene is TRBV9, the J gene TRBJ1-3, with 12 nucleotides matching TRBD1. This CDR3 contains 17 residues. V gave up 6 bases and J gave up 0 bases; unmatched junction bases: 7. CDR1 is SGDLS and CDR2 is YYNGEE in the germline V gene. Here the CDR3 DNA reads TGTGCCAGCACTTTAGGGACAGGGGGCGGCTCTGGAAACACCATATATTTT. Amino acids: CASTLGTGGGSGNTIYF.

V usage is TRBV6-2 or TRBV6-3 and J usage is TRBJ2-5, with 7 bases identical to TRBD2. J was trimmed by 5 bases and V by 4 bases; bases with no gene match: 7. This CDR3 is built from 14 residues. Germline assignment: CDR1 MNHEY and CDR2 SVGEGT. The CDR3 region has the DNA TGTGCCAGCAGTTTTCGACTAGCCTCGGAGACCCAGTACTTC. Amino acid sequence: CASSFRLASETQYF.

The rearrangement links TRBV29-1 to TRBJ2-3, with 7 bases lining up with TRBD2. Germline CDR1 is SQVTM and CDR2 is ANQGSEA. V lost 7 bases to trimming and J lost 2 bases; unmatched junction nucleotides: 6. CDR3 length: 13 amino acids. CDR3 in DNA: TGCAGCGGTGCAGCGGGGATCACAGATACGCAGTATTTT. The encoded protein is CSGAAGITDTQYF.